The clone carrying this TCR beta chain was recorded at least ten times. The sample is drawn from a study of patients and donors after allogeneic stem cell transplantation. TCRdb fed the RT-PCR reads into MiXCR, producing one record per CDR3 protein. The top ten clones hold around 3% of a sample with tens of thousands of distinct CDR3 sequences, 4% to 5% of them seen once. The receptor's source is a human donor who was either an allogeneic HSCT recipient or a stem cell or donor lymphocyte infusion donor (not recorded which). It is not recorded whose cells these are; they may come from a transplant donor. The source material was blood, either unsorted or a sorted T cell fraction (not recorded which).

The CDR3, as DNA: TGTGCCAGCAGCTTCCAGCAACTGAACACCGGGGAGCTGTTTTTT. Its translation: CASSFQQLNTGELFF. The chain has TRBV5-8 and TRBJ2-2; D gene unclear. CDR3 length: 15 amino acids. Germline-derived CDR1 and CDR2 are SGHTS and YDEGEE. Trimming stripped 2 bases from V and 1 base from J, with 9 bases between.